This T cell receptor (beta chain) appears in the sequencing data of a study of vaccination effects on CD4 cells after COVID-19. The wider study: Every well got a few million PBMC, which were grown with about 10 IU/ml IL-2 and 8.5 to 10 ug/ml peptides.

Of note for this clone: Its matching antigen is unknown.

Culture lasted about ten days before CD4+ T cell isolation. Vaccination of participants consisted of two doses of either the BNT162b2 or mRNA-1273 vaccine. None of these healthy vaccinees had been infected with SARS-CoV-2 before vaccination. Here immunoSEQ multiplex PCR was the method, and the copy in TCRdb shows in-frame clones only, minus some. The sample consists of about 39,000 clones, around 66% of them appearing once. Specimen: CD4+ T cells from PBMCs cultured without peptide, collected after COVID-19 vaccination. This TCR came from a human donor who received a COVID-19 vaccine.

The CDR3 is CASSPRDGINEKLFF. CDR3 in DNA: TGTGCCAGCAGCCCCCGGGACGGAATTAATGAAAAACTGTTTTTT. V gene TRBV3-1 (or the pseudogene TRBV3-2) combines with J gene TRBJ1-4, with D possibly matching TRBD1 (5 bases). Germline V gene data show CDR1 as LGHDT and CDR2 as YNNKEL (reference sequence). V was cut by 4 bases and J by 4 bases, with 13 bases left in between. The CDR3 is 15 residues long.